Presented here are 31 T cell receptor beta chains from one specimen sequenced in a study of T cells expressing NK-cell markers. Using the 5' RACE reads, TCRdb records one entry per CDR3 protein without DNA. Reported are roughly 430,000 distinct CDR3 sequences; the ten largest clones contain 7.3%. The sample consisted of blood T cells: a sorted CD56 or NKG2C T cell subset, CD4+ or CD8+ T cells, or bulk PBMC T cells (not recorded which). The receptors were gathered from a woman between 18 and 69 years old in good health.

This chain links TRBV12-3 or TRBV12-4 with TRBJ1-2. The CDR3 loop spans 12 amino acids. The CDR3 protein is CASSFPIGGYTF.

The CDR3 is CASSLATSASTGELFF. The genes are TRBV5-4 and TRBJ2-2; TCRdb's D call, TRBD2, is unchecked because there is no DNA. The CDR3 sequence is 16 residues long. Germline V gene sequence: CDR1 SGHNT, CDR2 YYREEE (reference sequence).

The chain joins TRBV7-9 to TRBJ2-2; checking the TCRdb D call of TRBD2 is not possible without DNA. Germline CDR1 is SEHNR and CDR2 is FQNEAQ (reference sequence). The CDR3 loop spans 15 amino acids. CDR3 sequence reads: CASSPRLAETGELFF.

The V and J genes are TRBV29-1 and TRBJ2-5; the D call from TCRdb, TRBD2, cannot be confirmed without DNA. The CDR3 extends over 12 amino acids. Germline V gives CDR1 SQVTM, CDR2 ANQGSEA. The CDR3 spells CTYLAFGETQYF.

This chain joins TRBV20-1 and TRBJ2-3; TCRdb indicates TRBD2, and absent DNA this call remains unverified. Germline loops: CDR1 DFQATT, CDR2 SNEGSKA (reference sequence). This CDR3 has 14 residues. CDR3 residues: CSAREGEGTDTQYF.

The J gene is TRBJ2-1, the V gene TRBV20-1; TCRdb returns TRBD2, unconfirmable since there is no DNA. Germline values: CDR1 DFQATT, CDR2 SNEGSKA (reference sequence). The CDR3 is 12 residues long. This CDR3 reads CSAMKNSGEQFF.

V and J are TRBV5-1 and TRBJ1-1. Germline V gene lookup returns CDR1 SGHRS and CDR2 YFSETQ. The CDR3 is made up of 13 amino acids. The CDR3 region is CASTFQAGDEAFF.

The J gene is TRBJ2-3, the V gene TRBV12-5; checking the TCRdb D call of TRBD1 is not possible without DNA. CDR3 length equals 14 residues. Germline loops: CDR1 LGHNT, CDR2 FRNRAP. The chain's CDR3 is CASGTRQGGGTQYF. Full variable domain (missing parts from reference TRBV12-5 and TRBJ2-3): DARVTQTPRHKVTEMGQEVTMRCQPILGHNTVFWYRQTMMQGLELLAYFRNRAPLDDSGMPKDRFSAEMPDATLATLKIQPSEPRDSAVYFCASGTRQGGGTQYFGPGTRLTVL.

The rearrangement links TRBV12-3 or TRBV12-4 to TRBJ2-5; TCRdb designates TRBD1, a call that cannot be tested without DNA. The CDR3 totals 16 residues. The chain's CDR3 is CASSPLDAGVAETQYF.

CDR3 protein: CASSPTGPLAYQETQYF. This chain uses TRBV7-8 with TRBJ2-5; TCRdb picks TRBD2, but there is no DNA to check that call. The CDR3 totals 17 residues. Germline CDR1 and CDR2: SGHVS and FQNEAQ.

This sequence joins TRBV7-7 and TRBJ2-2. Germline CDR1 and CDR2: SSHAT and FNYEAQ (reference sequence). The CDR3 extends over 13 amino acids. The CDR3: CASSLELPGELFF.

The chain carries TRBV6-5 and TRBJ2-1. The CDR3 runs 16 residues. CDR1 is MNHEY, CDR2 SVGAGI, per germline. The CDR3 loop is CASSYSRLGAYNEQFF.

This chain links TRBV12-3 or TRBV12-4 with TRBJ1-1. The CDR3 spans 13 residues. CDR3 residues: CASSLFGHTEAFF.

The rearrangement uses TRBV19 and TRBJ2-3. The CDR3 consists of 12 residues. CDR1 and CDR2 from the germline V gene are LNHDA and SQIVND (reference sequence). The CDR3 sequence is CASGAGTDTQYF. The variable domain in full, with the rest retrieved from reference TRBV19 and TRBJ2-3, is DGGITQSPKYLFRKEGQNVTLSCEQNLNHDAMYWYRQDPGQGLRLIYYSQIVNDFQKGDIAEGYSVSREKKESFPLTVTSAQKNPTAFYLCASGAGTDTQYFGPGTRLTVL.

The CDR3 region is CASRLAGSDTQYF. The rearrangement uses TRBV11-2 and TRBJ2-3; TCRdb's D gene call, TRBD2, goes unchecked for lack of DNA. The CDR3 covers 13 residues. The V gene's germline CDR1 is SGHAT and CDR2 FQNNGV.

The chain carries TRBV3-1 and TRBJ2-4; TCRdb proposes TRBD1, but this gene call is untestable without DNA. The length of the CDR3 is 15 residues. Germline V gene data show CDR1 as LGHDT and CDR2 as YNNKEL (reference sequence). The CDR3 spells CASSPLSGDKNIQYF.

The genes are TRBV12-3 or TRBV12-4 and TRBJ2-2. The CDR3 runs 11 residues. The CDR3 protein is CASGRGGELFF.

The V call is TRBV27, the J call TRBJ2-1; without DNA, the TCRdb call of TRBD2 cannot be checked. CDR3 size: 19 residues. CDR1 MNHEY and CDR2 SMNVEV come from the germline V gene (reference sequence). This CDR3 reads CASSVRLAGVLSSYNEQFF.

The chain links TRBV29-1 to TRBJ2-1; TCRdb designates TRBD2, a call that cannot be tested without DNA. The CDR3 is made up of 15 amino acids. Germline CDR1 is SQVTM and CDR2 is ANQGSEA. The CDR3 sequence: CSIIPGLATYNEQFF.

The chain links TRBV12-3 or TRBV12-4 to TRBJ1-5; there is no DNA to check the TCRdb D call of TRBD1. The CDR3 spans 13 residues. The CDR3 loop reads CASSSDRVQPQHF.

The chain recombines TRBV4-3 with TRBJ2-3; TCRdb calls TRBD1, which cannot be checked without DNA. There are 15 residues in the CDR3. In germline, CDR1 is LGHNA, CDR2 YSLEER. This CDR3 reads CASSQGWGGADTQYF.

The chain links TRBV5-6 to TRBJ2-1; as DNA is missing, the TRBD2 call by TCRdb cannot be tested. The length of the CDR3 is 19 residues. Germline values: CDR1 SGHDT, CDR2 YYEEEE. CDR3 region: CASSLARLAGKTTYNEQFF.

The CDR3 region is CSASLVTASTDTQYF. This rearrangement joins TRBV20-1 to TRBJ2-3. Germline V CDR1 and CDR2: DFQATT, SNEGSKA (reference sequence). The CDR3 length is 15 residues.

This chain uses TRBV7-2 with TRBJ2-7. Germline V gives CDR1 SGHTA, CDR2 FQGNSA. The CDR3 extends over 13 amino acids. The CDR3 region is CASSLASGSEQYF.

CDR3 sequence reads: CASSWTENTGELFF. V is TRBV12-3 or TRBV12-4 and J is TRBJ2-2; TCRdb calls TRBD1, which cannot be checked without DNA. The CDR3 covers 14 residues.

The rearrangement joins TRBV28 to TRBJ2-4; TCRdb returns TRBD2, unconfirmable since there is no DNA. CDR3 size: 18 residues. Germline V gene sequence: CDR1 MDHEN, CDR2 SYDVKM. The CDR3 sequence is CASSLHLGTFLAKNIQYF.

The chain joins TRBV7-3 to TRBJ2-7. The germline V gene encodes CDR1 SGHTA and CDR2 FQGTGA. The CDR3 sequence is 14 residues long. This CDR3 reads CASSLTPSTYEQYF.

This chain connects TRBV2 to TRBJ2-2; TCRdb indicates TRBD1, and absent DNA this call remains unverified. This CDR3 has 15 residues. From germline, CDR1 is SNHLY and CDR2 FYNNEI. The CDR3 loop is CASSAGQTYTGELFF.

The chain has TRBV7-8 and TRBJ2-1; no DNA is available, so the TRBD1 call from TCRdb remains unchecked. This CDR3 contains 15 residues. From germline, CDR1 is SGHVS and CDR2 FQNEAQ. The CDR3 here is CASSVGQGPYNEQFF.

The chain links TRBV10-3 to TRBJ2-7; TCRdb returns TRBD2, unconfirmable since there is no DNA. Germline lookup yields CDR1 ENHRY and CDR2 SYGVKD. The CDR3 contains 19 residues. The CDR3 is CAISDQNRARGRADYEQYF.

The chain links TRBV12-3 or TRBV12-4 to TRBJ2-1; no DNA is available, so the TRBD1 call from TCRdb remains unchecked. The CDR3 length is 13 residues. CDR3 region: CATRQSSYNEQFF.